This TCR beta chain derives from a study of HIV-infected patients and healthy controls. Whole-study findings and limits: Compared with untreated HIV+ repertoires, healthy controls showed roughly threefold more distinct CDR3s and higher Shannon diversity.

The CDR3 loop spans 11 amino acids. Germline V lookup: CDR1 SGHAT, CDR2 FQNNGV. The ends were cut back, 6 bases at V and 12 bases at J, with 12 bases in the middle. Whole blood was used without fractionation, so all unsorted peripheral T cells were included. Two fifths of the ten uninfected healthy control donors were sampled twice, around three months apart. Relative to its sample, this clonotype is medium-sized (0.01 to 0.1%). Its antigen is unidentified. About 500 ng RNA was reverse transcribed with alpha and beta constant-region primers. Alpha and beta chain libraries were made separately by chain-specific third strand synthesis with multiplexing indices. A single primer pair per chain amplified all rearrangements, with per-molecule barcodes. TCRdb passed the 5' RACE reads through MiXCR, listing each CDR3 protein once. The sample includes fewer than 20,000 distinct CDR3 sequences, approximately 9.5% of them seen just once.

The sample comprised blood. V and J are TRBV11-2 and TRBJ2-4; D tentatively fits TRBD1 or TRBD2 (5 bases each). The source of this sequence is an adult in good health. In nucleotides, the CDR3 is TGTGCCAGCAGTTACGCCGGGACTCAGTACTTC. The encoded protein is CASSYAGTQYF.